This is a list of T cell receptor beta chains from one sample in a study of T cells in Graves' hyperthyroidism and ophthalmopathy. TCRdb analysed the multiplex PCR reads with MiXCR anew, one entry per CDR3 protein. The sample holds around 600,000 distinct CDR3 sequences, approximately 14% seen once. Sequenced material: blood. The receptors shown here come from a woman in her 30s with Graves' hyperthyroidism. The CDR3 runs from the conserved cysteine through the conserved F or W. D genes are given only for firm matches. Clone size, where shown, is once, few, many, or a class for clones that have expanded.

D gene: .; clone size: many; J gene: TRBJ2-3; V gene: TRBV6-1; CDR3 protein: CASTDSTSTDTQYF; CDR3 DNA: TGTGCCAGCACGGACTCTACTAGCACAGATACGCAGTATTTT
D gene: TRBD1; clone size: few; J gene: TRBJ1-2; V gene: TRBV30; CDR3 protein: CAWRRQGSDGYTF; CDR3 DNA: TGTGCCTGGAGACGACAGGGAAGCGATGGCTACACCTTC
D gene: .; clone size: many; J gene: TRBJ2-1; V gene: TRBV27; CDR3 protein: CASSLEGRGNEQFF; CDR3 DNA: TGTGCCAGCAGTTTAGAAGGGCGGGGCAATGAGCAGTTCTTC
D gene: .; clone size: many; J gene: TRBJ2-3; V gene: TRBV12-3/TRBV12-4; CDR3 protein: CASSLGGGSGTDTQYF; CDR3 DNA: TGTGCCAGCAGTCTCGGTGGGGGGAGTGGCACAGATACGCAGTATTTT
D gene: TRBD2; clone size: .; J gene: TRBJ2-7; V gene: TRBV6-5; CDR3 protein: CASSYVTSGGSSEQYF; CDR3 DNA: TGTGCCAGCAGTTACGTGACTAGCGGGGGCTCTTCTGAGCAGTACTTC
D gene: .; clone size: .; J gene: TRBJ2-1; V gene: TRBV9; CDR3 protein: CASQAGNEQFF; CDR3 DNA: TGTGCCAGCCAGGCGGGCAATGAGCAGTTCTTC
D gene: .; clone size: many; J gene: TRBJ1-4; V gene: TRBV6-5; CDR3 protein: CASSYSTLHATNEKLFF; CDR3 DNA: TGTGCCAGCAGTTACTCGACGCTGCATGCAACTAATGAAAAACTGTTTTTT
D gene: TRBD2; clone size: many; J gene: TRBJ2-1; V gene: TRBV7-3; CDR3 protein: CASSSQREGEQFF; CDR3 DNA: TGTGCCAGCAGCTCCCAGCGGGAGGGTGAGCAGTTCTTC
D gene: TRBD1; clone size: many; J gene: TRBJ1-2; V gene: TRBV7-2; CDR3 protein: CASSLGRGQNYGYTF; CDR3 DNA: TGTGCCAGCAGCTTGGGCAGGGGACAGAACTATGGCTACACCTTC
D gene: .; clone size: few; J gene: TRBJ2-5; V gene: TRBV28; CDR3 protein: CASTLAAGVQETQYF; CDR3 DNA: TGTGCCAGCACCTTGGCGGCAGGGGTCCAAGAGACCCAGTACTTC
D gene: TRBD1; clone size: many; J gene: TRBJ1-1; V gene: TRBV20-1; CDR3 protein: CSARDTRDRANTEAFF; CDR3 DNA: TGCAGTGCTAGAGATACCCGGGACAGGGCGAACACTGAAGCTTTCTTT
D gene: .; clone size: few; J gene: TRBJ1-3; V gene: TRBV3-1; CDR3 protein: CASSTLNSGNTIYF; CDR3 DNA: TGTGCCAGCAGCACGCTCAACTCTGGAAACACCATATATTTT
D gene: TRBD1; clone size: many; J gene: TRBJ2-7; V gene: TRBV6-1; CDR3 protein: CASSDRDRETYSATEQYF; CDR3 DNA: TGTGCCAGCAGTGACCGGGACAGGGAAACATATAGCGCAACTGAGCAGTACTTC
D gene: TRBD1; clone size: many; J gene: TRBJ1-5; V gene: TRBV10-2; CDR3 protein: CASSEEDRGHNQPQHF; CDR3 DNA: TGCGCCAGCAGTGAGGAGGACAGGGGGCACAATCAGCCCCAGCATTTT
D gene: .; clone size: few; J gene: TRBJ2-7; V gene: TRBV6-4; CDR3 protein: CASSDSNRGPGQPNYEQYF; CDR3 DNA: TGTGCCAGCAGTGACTCGAATCGGGGGCCCGGACAGCCCAACTACGAGCAGTACTTC
D gene: .; clone size: many; J gene: TRBJ1-5; V gene: TRBV2; CDR3 protein: CASTGRSNQPQHF; CDR3 DNA: TGTGCCAGCACCGGACGAAGCAATCAGCCCCAGCATTTT
D gene: TRBD1; clone size: many; J gene: TRBJ2-1; V gene: TRBV11-2; CDR3 protein: CASSLNRGPANNEQFF; CDR3 DNA: TGTGCCAGCAGCTTAAACAGGGGGCCCGCAAACAATGAGCAGTTCTTC
D gene: TRBD1; clone size: many; J gene: TRBJ2-1; V gene: TRBV20-1; CDR3 protein: CSASSRDRESNQQFF; CDR3 DNA: TGCAGTGCTAGCAGCCGGGACAGGGAATCCAATCAGCAGTTCTTC
D gene: .; clone size: many; J gene: TRBJ2-1; V gene: TRBV12-5; CDR3 protein: CASGLRQGLRIGGYTGEQFF; CDR3 DNA: TGTGCTAGTGGTCTCCGGCAGGGGTTGCGGATCGGCGGTTACACCGGGGAGCAGTTCTTC
D gene: TRBD1; clone size: many; J gene: TRBJ2-5; V gene: TRBV20-1; CDR3 protein: CSAARQGTYQETQYF; CDR3 DNA: TGCAGTGCTGCCAGACAGGGGACGTACCAAGAGACCCAGTACTTC
D gene: .; clone size: .; J gene: TRBJ2-3; V gene: TRBV7-2; CDR3 protein: CASSLAPVPPDTQYF; CDR3 DNA: TGTGCCAGCAGCTTAGCGCCTGTGCCCCCAGATACGCAGTATTTT
D gene: TRBD2; clone size: .; J gene: TRBJ2-5; V gene: TRBV6-2/TRBV6-3; CDR3 protein: CASGYTVSGRGRETQYF; CDR3 DNA: TGTGCCAGCGGTTACACCGTTAGCGGGAGAGGAAGGGAGACCCAGTACTTC
D gene: TRBD2; clone size: many; J gene: TRBJ2-7; V gene: TRBV11-2; CDR3 protein: CASSPPYRSSSGRYEQYF; CDR3 DNA: TGTGCCAGCAGCCCTCCTTACCGCTCTTCTAGCGGGAGGTACGAGCAGTACTTC
D gene: TRBD1; clone size: many; J gene: TRBJ2-7; V gene: TRBV2; CDR3 protein: CASSDRDRSVEQYF; CDR3 DNA: TGTGCCAGCAGTGACCGGGACAGGTCGGTCGAGCAGTACTTC
D gene: .; clone size: few; J gene: TRBJ1-4; V gene: TRBV10-2; CDR3 protein: CASSPGQNNEKLFF; CDR3 DNA: TGCGCCAGCAGTCCAGGACAGAACAATGAAAAACTGTTTTTT
D gene: TRBD2; clone size: many; J gene: TRBJ2-7; V gene: TRBV20-1; CDR3 protein: CSAPTAGGRGEQYF; CDR3 DNA: TGCAGTGCTCCGACAGCGGGGGGTAGGGGCGAGCAGTACTTC
D gene: .; clone size: many; J gene: TRBJ2-7; V gene: TRBV5-1; CDR3 protein: CASSLRQADYEQYF; CDR3 DNA: TGCGCCAGCAGCTTACGACAGGCGGACTACGAGCAGTACTTC
D gene: .; clone size: many; J gene: TRBJ2-1; V gene: TRBV18; CDR3 protein: CASSTGSMEGEQFF; CDR3 DNA: TGTGCCAGCTCAACGGGGTCGATGGAAGGGGAGCAGTTCTTC
D gene: .; clone size: many; J gene: TRBJ1-4; V gene: TRBV20-1; CDR3 protein: CSAGGGGSANEKLFF; CDR3 DNA: TGCAGTGCTGGCGGCGGGGGTTCGGCTAATGAAAAACTGTTTTTT
D gene: .; clone size: few; J gene: TRBJ2-1; V gene: TRBV14; CDR3 protein: CASSQDLSSLTNEQFF; CDR3 DNA: TGTGCCAGCAGCCAAGACTTATCTTCGCTTACGAATGAGCAGTTCTTC
D gene: .; clone size: .; J gene: TRBJ2-2; V gene: TRBV18; CDR3 protein: CASSPPSGAGELFF; CDR3 DNA: TGTGCCAGCTCACCGCCTTCAGGGGCCGGGGAGCTGTTTTTT
D gene: .; clone size: few; J gene: TRBJ2-1; V gene: TRBV7-2; CDR3 protein: CASKLSGSSYNEQFF; CDR3 DNA: TGTGCCAGCAAGTTAAGCGGCAGCTCCTACAATGAGCAGTTCTTC
D gene: .; clone size: few; J gene: TRBJ1-3; V gene: TRBV3-1; CDR3 protein: CASSQDLGGGNTIYF; CDR3 DNA: TGTGCCAGCAGCCAAGACCTCGGGGGCGGAAACACCATATATTTT
D gene: .; clone size: .; J gene: TRBJ1-5; V gene: TRBV19; CDR3 protein: CASSIAQTNQPQHF; CDR3 DNA: TGTGCCAGTAGTATAGCCCAAACCAATCAGCCCCAGCATTTT